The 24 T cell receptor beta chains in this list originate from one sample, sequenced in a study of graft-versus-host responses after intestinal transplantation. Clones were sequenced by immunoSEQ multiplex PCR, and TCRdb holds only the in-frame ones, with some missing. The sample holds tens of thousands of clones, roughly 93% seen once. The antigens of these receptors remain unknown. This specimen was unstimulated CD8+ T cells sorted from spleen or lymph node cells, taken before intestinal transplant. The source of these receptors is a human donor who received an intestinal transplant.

The CDR3, as DNA: TGTGCCAGCAGTTACGGCGGGATCCAAGAGACCCAGTACTTC. Encoded protein: CASSYGGIQETQYF. This rearrangement joins TRBV6-5 to TRBJ2-5, with D perhaps matching TRBD2 (6 bases). The CDR3 sequence is 14 residues long. The V end was cut by 2 bases, the J end by 1 base, with 8 bases between. From germline, CDR1 is MNHEY and CDR2 SVGAGI.

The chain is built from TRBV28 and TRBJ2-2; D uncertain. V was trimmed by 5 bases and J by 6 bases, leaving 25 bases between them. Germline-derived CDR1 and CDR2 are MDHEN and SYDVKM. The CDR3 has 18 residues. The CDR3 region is CASSPMINVVTVAGELFF. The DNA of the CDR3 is TGTGCCAGCAGTCCAATGATCAATGTGGTTACGGTTGCCGGGGAGCTGTTTTTT.

CDR3: CASSSWTGTQETQYF. CDR3 DNA: TGTGCCAGCAGCTCATGGACAGGAACCCAAGAGACCCAGTACTTC. V is TRBV11-2 and J is TRBJ2-5; TRBD1 agrees at 7 bases. J lost 1 base, V lost 4 bases, and 6 bases had no gene match. The length of the CDR3 is 15 residues. The germline CDR1 and CDR2 sequences are SGHAT and FQNNGV. The entire variable domain, with the rest obtained from reference TRBV11-2 and TRBJ2-5, is as follows: EAGVAQSPRYKIIEKRQSVAFWCNPISGHATLYWYQQILGQGPKLLIQFQNNGVVDDSQLPKDRFSAERLKGVDSTLKIQPAKLEDSAVYLCASSSWTGTQETQYFGPGTRLLVL.

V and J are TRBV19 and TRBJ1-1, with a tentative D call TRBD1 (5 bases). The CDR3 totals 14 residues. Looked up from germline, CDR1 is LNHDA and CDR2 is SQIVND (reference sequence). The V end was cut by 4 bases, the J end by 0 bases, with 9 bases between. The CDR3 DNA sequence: TGTGCCAGTAGTAGGCAGGGCCTGAACACTGAAGCTTTCTTT. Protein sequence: CASSRQGLNTEAFF.

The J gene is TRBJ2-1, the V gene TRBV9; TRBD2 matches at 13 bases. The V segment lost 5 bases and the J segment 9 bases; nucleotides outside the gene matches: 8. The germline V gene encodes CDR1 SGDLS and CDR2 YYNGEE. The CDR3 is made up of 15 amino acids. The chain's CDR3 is CASRETSGGLGEQFF. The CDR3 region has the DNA TGTGCCAGCAGAGAGACTAGCGGGGGGTTGGGTGAGCAGTTCTTC.

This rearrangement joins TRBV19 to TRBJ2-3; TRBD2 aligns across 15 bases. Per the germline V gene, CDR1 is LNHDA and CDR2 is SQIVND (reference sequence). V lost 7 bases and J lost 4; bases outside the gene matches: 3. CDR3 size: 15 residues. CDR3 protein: CASTRTSGRADTQYF. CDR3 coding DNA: TGTGCCAGTACCCGGACTAGCGGGAGGGCAGATACGCAGTATTTT.

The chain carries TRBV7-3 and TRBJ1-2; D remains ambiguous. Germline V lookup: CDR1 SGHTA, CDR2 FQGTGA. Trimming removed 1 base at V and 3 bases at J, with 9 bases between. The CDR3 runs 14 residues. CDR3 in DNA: TGTGCCAGCAGCTTAAATCACAGAGACTATGGCTACACCTTC. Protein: CASSLNHRDYGYTF.

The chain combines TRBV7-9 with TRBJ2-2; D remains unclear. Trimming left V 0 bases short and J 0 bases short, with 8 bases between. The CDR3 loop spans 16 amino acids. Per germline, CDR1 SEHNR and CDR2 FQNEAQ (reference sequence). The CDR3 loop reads CASSLASAPNTGELFF. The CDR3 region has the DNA TGTGCCAGCAGCTTAGCAAGCGCGCCGAACACCGGGGAGCTGTTTTTT.

The CDR3 DNA reads as TGTGCCAGTAGTACAGGGACAGGGTTAACAGAAGCTTTCTTT. Protein product: CASSTGTGLTEAFF. The V gene is TRBV19, the J gene TRBJ1-1; 9 bases match TRBD1. From germline, CDR1 is LNHDA and CDR2 SQIVND (reference sequence). The CDR3 has 14 residues. The V and J ends lost 4 bases and 8 bases, in that order; junction bases with no gene match: 8.

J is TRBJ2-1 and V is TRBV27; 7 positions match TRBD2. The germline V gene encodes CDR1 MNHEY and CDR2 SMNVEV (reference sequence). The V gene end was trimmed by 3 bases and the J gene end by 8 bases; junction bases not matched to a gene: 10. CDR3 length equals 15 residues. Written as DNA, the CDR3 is TGTGCCAGCAGTTTCGTTGCGGGAGTGTTGGATGAGCAGTTCTTC. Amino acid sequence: CASSFVAGVLDEQFF.

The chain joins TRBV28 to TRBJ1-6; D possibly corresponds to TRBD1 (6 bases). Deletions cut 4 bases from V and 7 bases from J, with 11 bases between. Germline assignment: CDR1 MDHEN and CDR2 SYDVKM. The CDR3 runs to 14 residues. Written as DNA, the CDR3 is TGTGCCAGCAGTTCGACAGGACAGAATTCACCCCTCCACTTT. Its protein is CASSSTGQNSPLHF.

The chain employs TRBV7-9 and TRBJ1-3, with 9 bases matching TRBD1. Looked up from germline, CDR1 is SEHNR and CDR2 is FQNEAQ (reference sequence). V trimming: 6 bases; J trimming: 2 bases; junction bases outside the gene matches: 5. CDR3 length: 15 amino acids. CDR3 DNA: TGTGCCAGCAGATTGACAGGGGGAGCTGGAAACACCATATATTTT. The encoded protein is CASRLTGGAGNTIYF.

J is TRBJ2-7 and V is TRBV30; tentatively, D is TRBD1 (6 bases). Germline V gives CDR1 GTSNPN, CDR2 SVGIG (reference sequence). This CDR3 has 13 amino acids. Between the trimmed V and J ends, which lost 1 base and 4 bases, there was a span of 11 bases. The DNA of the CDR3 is TGTGCCTGGAGTGATGGAAGGGGGTACGAGCAGTACTTC. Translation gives CAWSDGRGYEQYF.

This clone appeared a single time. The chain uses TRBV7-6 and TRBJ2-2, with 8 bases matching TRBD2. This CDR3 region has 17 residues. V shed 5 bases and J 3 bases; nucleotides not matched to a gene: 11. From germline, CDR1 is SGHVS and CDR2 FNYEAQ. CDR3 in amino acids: CASSDISGKGDTGELFF. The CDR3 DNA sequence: TGTGCCAGCAGCGATATTAGCGGGAAGGGTGACACCGGGGAGCTGTTTTTT.

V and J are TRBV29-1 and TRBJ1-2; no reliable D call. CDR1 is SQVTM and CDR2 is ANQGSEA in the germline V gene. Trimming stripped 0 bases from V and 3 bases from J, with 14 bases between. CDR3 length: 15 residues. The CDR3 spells CSVEDPQDADYGYTF. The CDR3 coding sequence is TGCAGCGTTGAAGATCCCCAGGATGCAGACTATGGCTACACCTTC.

CDR3 in amino acids: CASSSSSGSSYEQYF. The CDR3 nucleotides are TGTGCCAGCAGCTCGAGTAGCGGGAGCTCCTACGAGCAGTACTTC. The genes are TRBV5-4 and TRBJ2-7, with 9 bases lining up with TRBD2. Germline lookup yields CDR1 SGHNT and CDR2 YYREEE (reference sequence). V dropped 3 bases and J dropped 0; count of bases not matched to a gene: 4. The CDR3 spans 15 residues.

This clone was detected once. This CDR3 reads CASSQAGLSSYNEQFF. DNA for the CDR3: TGTGCCAGCAGCCAAGCAGGGCTGAGCTCCTACAATGAGCAGTTCTTC. The V and J genes are TRBV14 and TRBJ2-1, with a weak D call TRBD1 (5 bases). The CDR3 runs 16 residues. Trimming left V 1 base short and J 0 bases short, with 10 bases between. Germline V gene data show CDR1 as SGHDN and CDR2 as FVKESK.

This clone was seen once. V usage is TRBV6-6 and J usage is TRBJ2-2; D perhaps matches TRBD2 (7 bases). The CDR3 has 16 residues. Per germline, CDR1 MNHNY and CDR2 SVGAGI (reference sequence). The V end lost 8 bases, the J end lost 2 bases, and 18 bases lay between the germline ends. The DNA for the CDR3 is TGTGCCAGCGCCTATTACAGGGAGGGAAACACCGGGGAGCTGTTTTTT. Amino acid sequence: CASAYYREGNTGELFF.

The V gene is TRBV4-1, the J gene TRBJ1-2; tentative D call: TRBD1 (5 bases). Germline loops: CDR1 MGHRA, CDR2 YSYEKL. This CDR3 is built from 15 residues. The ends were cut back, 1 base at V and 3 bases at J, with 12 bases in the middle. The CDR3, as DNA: TGCGCCAGCAGCCAAGCTGCGCAGGGCGACTATGGCTACACCTTC. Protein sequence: CASSQAAQGDYGYTF.

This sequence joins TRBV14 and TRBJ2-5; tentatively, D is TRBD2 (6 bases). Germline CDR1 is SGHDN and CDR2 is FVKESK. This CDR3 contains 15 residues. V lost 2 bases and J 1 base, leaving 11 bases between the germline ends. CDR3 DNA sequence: TGTGCCAGCAGCCAATCCCGGGACTTCCAAGAGACCCAGTACTTC. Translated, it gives CASSQSRDFQETQYF.

The CDR3 here is CASSASFRDSLAAFF. CDR3 coding DNA: TGCGCCAGCAGCGCAAGTTTCCGGGACTCCTTAGCGGCTTTCTTT. The chain is built from TRBV4-3 and TRBJ1-1; TRBD1 is a possible D gene (5 bases). This CDR3 is 15 amino acids long. Deletions cut 5 bases from V and 11 bases from J, with 24 bases between. Per germline, CDR1 LGHNA and CDR2 YSLEER.

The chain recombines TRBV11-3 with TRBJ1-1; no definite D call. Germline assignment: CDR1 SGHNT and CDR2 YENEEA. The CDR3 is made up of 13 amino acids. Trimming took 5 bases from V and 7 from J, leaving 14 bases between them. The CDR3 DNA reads TGTGCCAGCAGCAATTACCCGGGGTATGAAGCTTTCTTT. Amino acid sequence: CASSNYPGYEAFF.

CDR3 bases: TGCAGCGTTAGGAGTGGCTTCTACGAGCAGTACTTC. It yields the protein CSVRSGFYEQYF. V usage is TRBV29-1 and J usage is TRBJ2-7; D is uncertain. Trimming took off 5 bases at V and 3 bases at J, with 11 bases between the two ends. Germline loops: CDR1 SQVTM, CDR2 ANQGSEA. The CDR3 is 12 residues long.

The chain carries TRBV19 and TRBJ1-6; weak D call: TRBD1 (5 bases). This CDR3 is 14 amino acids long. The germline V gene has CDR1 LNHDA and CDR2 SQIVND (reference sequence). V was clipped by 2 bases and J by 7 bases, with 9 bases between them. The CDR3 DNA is TGTGCCAGTAGTATATGGGAGGGGAATTCACCCCTCCACTTT. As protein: CASSIWEGNSPLHF.